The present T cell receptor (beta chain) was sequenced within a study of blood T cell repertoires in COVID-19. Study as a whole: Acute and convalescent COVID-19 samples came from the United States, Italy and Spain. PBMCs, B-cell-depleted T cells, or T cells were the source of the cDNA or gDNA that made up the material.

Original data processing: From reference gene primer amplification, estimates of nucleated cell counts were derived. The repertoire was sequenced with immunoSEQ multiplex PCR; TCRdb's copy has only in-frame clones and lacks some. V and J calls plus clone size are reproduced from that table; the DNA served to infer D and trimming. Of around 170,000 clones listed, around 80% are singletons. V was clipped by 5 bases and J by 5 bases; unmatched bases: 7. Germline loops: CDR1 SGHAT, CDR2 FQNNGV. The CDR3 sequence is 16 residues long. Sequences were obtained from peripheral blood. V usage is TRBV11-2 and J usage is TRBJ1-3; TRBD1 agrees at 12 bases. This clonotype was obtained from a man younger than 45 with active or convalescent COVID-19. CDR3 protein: CASSAPGQGARNTIYF. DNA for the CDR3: TGTGCCAGCAGCGCACCGGGACAGGGGGCCAGAAACACCATATATTTT.